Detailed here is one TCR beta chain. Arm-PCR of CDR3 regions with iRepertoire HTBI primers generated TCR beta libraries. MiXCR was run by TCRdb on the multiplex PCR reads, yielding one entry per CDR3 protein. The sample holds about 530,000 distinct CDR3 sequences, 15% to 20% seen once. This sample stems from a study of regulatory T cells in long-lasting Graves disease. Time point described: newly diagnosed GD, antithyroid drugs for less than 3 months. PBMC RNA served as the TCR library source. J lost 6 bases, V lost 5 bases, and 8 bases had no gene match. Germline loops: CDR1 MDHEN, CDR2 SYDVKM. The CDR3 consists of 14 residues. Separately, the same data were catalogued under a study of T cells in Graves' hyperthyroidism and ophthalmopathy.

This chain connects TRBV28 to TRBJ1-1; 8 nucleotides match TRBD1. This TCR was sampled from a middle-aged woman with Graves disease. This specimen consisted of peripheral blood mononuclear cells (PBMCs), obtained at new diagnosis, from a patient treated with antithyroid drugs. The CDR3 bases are TGTGCCAGCAGTCCATGGACAGGGAGCGCTGAAGCTTTCTTT. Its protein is CASSPWTGSAEAFF.